These 15 T cell receptor beta chains came from one sample sequenced in a study of shared clonotypes between healthy human individuals. Using immunoSEQ multiplex PCR, the repertoire was profiled, and TCRdb retains in-frame clones only, with some absent. Here the sample spans roughly 2.5 million clones, just over 90% being singletons. Sequenced: naive CD4+ T cells sorted from blood. The sample's subset: CD45RA+ positively selected. The receptors here all came from a man aged 18 to 35 in good health.

Comment on this clone: The sample contains more than one DNA sequence encoding this CDR3. This CDR3 is CASSYSRGADTQYF. The CDR3 nucleotides are TGTGCCAGCAGTTACTCAAGGGGCGCAGATACGCAGTATTTT. The J gene is TRBJ2-3, the V gene TRBV6-5, with D maybe TRBD1 (5 bases). The germline V gene encodes CDR1 MNHEY and CDR2 SVGAGI. V lost 0 bases, J lost 4 bases, and 8 bases lay in between. This CDR3 spans 14 amino acids.

This rearrangement joins TRBV7-8 to TRBJ2-7; TRBD2 aligns across 11 bases. This CDR3 has 16 amino acids. From germline, CDR1 is SGHVS and CDR2 FQNEAQ. The V and J ends lost 3 bases and 3 bases, in that order; junction bases with no gene match: 7. The CDR3 DNA sequence: TGTGCCAGCAGCTTGCTTCTAGCGGGGGGAATCTACGAGCAGTACTTC. Translating it yields CASSLLLAGGIYEQYF.

About this clone itself: At the DNA level, this CDR3 is encoded by other sequences in the same sample as well. V gene TRBV19 combines with J gene TRBJ1-1; the D is unclear. Trimming shortened V by 3 bases and J by 0 bases, and 8 bases separated the two germline ends. Per the germline V gene, CDR1 is LNHDA and CDR2 is SQIVND (reference sequence). The CDR3 covers 14 residues. The CDR3 DNA follows: TGTGCCAGTAGTATGCGGGAAATGAACACTGAAGCTTTCTTT. It encodes CASSMREMNTEAFF.

The rearrangement links TRBV7-4 to TRBJ1-3; D gene ambiguous. The CDR3 spans 16 residues. V was pared by 2 bases and J by 0 bases, with 11 bases between. Germline lookup yields CDR1 SGHVT and CDR2 SQSDAQ. The CDR3 sequence: CASSLRRRSSGNTIYF. The CDR3, as DNA: TGTGCCAGCAGCTTACGACGGAGAAGCTCTGGAAACACCATATATTTT.

The chain has TRBV7-2 and TRBJ2-4; 7 bases match TRBD1. The V and J ends lost 6 bases and 2 bases, in that order; junction bases with no gene match: 7. The CDR3 sequence is 15 residues long. CDR1 is SGHTA and CDR2 is FQGNSA in the germline V gene. The CDR3 nucleotides read TGTGCCAGCAGTTATACAGGGGTAACCAAAAACATTCAGTACTTC. It encodes CASSYTGVTKNIQYF.

The V call is TRBV19, the J call TRBJ1-2, with D unclear. Trimming shortened V by 3 bases and J by 7 bases, and 15 bases separated the two germline ends. CDR3 size: 14 residues. CDR1 LNHDA and CDR2 SQIVND come from the germline V gene (reference sequence). The CDR3 region has the DNA TGTGCCAGTAGTATTTCGGTAGGATATACTGGCTACACCTTC. Translating it yields CASSISVGYTGYTF.

The chain couples TRBV7-9 to TRBJ2-7; D remains ambiguous. The germline V gene encodes CDR1 SEHNR and CDR2 FQNEAQ (reference sequence). The CDR3 has 12 amino acids. V dropped 5 bases and J dropped 7 bases, with 12 bases sitting between them. CDR3 in amino acids: CASSAPDREQYF. CDR3 nucleotides: TGTGCCAGCAGCGCCCCCGATCGAGAGCAGTACTTC.

The gene calls are TRBV19 and TRBJ1-2; a weak D match, TRBD1 (6 bases). The CDR3 runs 12 residues. CDR1 and CDR2 from the germline V gene are LNHDA and SQIVND (reference sequence). Deletions cut 6 bases from V and 8 bases from J, with 13 bases between. The CDR3 nucleotides read TGTGCCAGTAGGGGGGCTACGGAAGGCTACACCTTC. It encodes CASRGATEGYTF.

The chain employs TRBV27 and TRBJ2-5, with D maybe TRBD1 (6 bases). CDR3 length equals 15 residues. Germline-derived CDR1 and CDR2 are MNHEY and SMNVEV (reference sequence). Deletions cut 11 bases from V and 1 base from J, with 20 bases between. In DNA form, the CDR3 reads TGTGCCTCTCATGAAGGGGGAAGGGGCCAAGAGACCCAGTACTTC. This translates into CASHEGGRGQETQYF.

This clone was counted a single time. The chain carries TRBV21-1 and TRBJ1-3; the table's TRBD1 call for D was not verified on the DNA. TRBV21-1 is classified as a pseudogene. This CDR3 has 12 amino acids. The CDR3 spells CASSNQANSIYF. The CDR3, as DNA: TGTGCCAGCAGCAACCAGGCTAACTCTATATATTTT.

The V call is TRBV25-1, the J call TRBJ2-5, with TRBD1 matching 7 bases. The CDR3 has 15 residues. Germline V gives CDR1 MGHDK, CDR2 SYGVNS. The trim removed 7 bases at V and 4 bases at J, leaving 12 bases unmatched. The CDR3 reads CASNTGDGWVETQYF. CDR3 coding DNA: TGTGCCAGCAACACAGGGGATGGGTGGGTAGAGACCCAGTACTTC.

The chain joins TRBV6-6 to TRBJ2-7; D possibly corresponds to TRBD2 (5 bases). CDR3 size: 15 residues. V dropped 6 bases and J dropped 6 bases, with 21 bases sitting between them. Looked up from germline, CDR1 is MNHNY and CDR2 is SVGAGI (reference sequence). CDR3 sequence reads: CASRLTGWETGEQYF. DNA for the CDR3: TGTGCCAGCAGGCTCACGGGGTGGGAGACGGGCGAGCAGTACTTC.

This clone was seen more than once but under ten times. The rearrangement joins TRBV10-1 to TRBJ2-7; 9 bases agree with TRBD2. The CDR3 runs to 14 residues. The V segment lost 5 bases and the J segment 6 bases; nucleotides outside the gene matches: 8. Germline CDR1 reads WNHNN; CDR2 reads SYGVQD (reference sequence). As DNA, the CDR3 is TGCGCCAGCAGTAAAGCGGGAGGCAGCTTCGAGCAGTACTTC. It encodes CASSKAGGSFEQYF.

This chain uses TRBV5-8 with TRBJ2-7, with D unclear. Trimming took 0 bases from V and 0 from J, leaving 7 bases between them. The V gene's germline CDR1 is SGHTS and CDR2 YDEGEE. This CDR3 contains 14 residues. The DNA of the CDR3 is TGTGCCAGCAGCTTGGCCGTGGGCTCCTACGAGCAGTACTTC. This gives the protein CASSLAVGSYEQYF.

This clone came up once. This specimen includes other DNA sequences encoding the same CDR3. This chain uses TRBV10-1 with TRBJ2-5; no definite D call. CDR3 size: 12 residues. The germline V gene encodes CDR1 WNHNN and CDR2 SYGVQD (reference sequence). V was shortened by 3 bases and J by 5 bases, with 7 bases between the two germline ends. CDR3 residues: CASSDGRETQYF. The CDR3 nucleotides are TGCGCCAGCAGTGACGGTAGGGAGACCCAGTACTTC.